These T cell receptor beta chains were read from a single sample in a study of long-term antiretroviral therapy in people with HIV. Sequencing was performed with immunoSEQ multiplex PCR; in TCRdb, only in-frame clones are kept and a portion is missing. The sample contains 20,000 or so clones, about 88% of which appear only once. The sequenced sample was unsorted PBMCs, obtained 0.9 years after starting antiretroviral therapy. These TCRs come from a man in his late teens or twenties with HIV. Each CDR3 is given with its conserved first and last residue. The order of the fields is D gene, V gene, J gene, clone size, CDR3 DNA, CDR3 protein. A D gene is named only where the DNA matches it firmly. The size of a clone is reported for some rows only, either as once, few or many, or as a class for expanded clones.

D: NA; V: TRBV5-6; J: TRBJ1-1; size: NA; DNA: TGTGCCAGCAGCTTTATACAGGAATTGAACACTGAAGCTTTCTTT; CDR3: CASSFIQELNTEAFF
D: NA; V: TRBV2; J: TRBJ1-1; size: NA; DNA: TGTGCCAGCGGGCACACTGAAGCTTTCTTT; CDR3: CASGHTEAFF
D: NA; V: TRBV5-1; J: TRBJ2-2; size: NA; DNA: TGCGCCAGCAGCTTCGGTCAGGGGTTCAACACCGGGGAGCTGTTTTTT; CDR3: CASSFGQGFNTGELFF
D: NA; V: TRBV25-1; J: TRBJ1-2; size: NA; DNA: TGTGCCACCGACGGGGGGTCCGGCTACACCTTC; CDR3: CATDGGSGYTF
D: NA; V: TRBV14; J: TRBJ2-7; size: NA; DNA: TGTGCCAGCAGCCAAGATGGCAACAGCTACGAGCAGTACTTC; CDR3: CASSQDGNSYEQYF
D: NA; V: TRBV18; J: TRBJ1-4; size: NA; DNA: TGTGCCAGCTCGTCTCCGGGGGGTCGCGAAAAACTGTTTTTT; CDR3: CASSSPGGREKLFF
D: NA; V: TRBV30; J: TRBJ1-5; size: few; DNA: TGTGCCTGGAGTGTAACATGGGGTCAGCCCCAGCATTTT; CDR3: CAWSVTWGQPQHF
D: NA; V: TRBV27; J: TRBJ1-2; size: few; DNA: TGTGCCAGCAGTTTATTCGCGGGACCCTTGGGCTATGGCTACACCTTC; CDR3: CASSLFAGPLGYGYTF
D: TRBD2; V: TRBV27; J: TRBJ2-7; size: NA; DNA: TGTGCCAGCAGTTTACGGCGGGGGGGCGGCACCGAGCAGTACTTC; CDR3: CASSLRRGGGTEQYF
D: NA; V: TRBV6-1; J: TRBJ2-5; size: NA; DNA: TGTGCCAGCAGTGCCCAAGGATGGGAGACCCAGTACTTC; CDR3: CASSAQGWETQYF
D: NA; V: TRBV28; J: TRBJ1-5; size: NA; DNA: TGTGCCAGCAGTAGGGGGACCCATCAGCCCCAGCATTTT; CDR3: CASSRGTHQPQHF
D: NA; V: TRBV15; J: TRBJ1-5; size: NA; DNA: TGTGCCACCAGCAGGTCATTGGGTCAAACTCTTGATCAGCCCCAGCATTTT; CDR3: CATSRSLGQTLDQPQHF
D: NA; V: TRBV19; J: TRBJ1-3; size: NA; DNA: TGTGCCAGTAGTATTCACGGACAGAATCTTGGAAACACCATATATTTT; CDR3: CASSIHGQNLGNTIYF
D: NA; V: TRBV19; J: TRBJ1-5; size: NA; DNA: TGTGCCAGTAGTTGGACGGGGATTGGGGCGCCCCAGCATTTT; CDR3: CASSWTGIGAPQHF
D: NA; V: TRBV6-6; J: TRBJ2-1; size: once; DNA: TGTGCCAGCAGTTACGTAGGGAGTGAGCAGTTCTTC; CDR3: CASSYVGSEQFF
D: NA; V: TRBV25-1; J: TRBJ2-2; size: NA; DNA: TGTGCCAGCAGTGACTCCTTCCCCGGGACGAACACCGGGGAGCTGTTTTTT; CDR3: CASSDSFPGTNTGELFF
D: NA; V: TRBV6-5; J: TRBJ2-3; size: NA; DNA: TGTGCCAGCAGGACAGGACCCGTTACGCAGTATTTT; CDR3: CASRTGPVTQYF
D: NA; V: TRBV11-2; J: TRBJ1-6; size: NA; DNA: TGTGCCAGCAGCTTAGAGTCAGGGGCGAATAATTCACCCCTCCACTTT; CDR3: CASSLESGANNSPLHF
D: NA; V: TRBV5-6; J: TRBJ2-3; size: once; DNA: TGTGCCAGCAGCTCAGGGGCGGGTAGCACAGATACGCAGTATTTT; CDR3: CASSSGAGSTDTQYF
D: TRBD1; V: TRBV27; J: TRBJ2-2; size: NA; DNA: TGTGCCAGCAGTGACAGGGTGATCGGGGAGCTGTTTTTT; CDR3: CASSDRVIGELFF
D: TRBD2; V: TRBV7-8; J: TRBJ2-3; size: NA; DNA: TGTGCCAGCAGCCCGGGGGGTAGCACAGATACGCAGTATTTT; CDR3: CASSPGGSTDTQYF
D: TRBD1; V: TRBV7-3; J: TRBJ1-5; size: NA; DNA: TGTGCCAGCAGCTTGGGACAGGGTAAGATTCAGCCCCAGCATTTT; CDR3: CASSLGQGKIQPQHF
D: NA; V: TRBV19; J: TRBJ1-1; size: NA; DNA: TGTGCCAGTAGTAACGTCCTGAACACTGAAGCTTTCTTT; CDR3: CASSNVLNTEAFF
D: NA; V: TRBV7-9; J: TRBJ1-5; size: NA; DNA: TGTGCCAGCAGTCGGGGACCTGGGGTCAATCAGCCCCAGCATTTT; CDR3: CASSRGPGVNQPQHF
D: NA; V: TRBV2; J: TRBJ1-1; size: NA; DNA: TGTGCCAGCAGCACGGACAGTTCTGAAGCTTTCTTT; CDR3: CASSTDSSEAFF
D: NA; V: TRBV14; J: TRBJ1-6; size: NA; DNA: TGTGCCAGCAGCCAAGAGTGGGGAGGGAATTCACCCCTCCACTTT; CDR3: CASSQEWGGNSPLHF
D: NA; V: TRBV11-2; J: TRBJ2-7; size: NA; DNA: TGTGCCAGCACCCCGCCCTCCACCTACGAGCAGTACTTC; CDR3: CASTPPSTYEQYF